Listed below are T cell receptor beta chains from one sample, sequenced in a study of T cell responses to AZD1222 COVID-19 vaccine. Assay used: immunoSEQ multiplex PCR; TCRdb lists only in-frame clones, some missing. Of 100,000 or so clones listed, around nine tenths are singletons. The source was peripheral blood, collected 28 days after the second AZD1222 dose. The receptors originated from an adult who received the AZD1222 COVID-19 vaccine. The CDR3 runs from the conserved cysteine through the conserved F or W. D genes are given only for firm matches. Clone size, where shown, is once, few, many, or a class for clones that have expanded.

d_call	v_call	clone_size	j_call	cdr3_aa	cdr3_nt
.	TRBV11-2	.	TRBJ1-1	CASSLQGGGLYTEAFF	TGTGCCAGCAGCCTCCAAGGGGGGGGCTTATACACTGAAGCTTTCTTT
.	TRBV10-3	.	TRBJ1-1	CAIRAEGFNTEAFF	TGTGCCATCAGAGCCGAGGGATTTAACACTGAAGCTTTCTTT
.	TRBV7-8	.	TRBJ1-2	CASRPPTTGFGGYTF	TGTGCCAGCAGGCCCCCCACTACAGGGTTCGGTGGCTACACCTTC
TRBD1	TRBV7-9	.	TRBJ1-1	CASSFMTGVSTEAFF	TGTGCCAGCAGCTTTATGACAGGGGTAAGCACTGAAGCTTTCTTT
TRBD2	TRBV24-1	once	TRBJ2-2	CATSDFRGGDTGELFF	TGTGCCACCAGTGATTTTCGGGGAGGGGACACCGGGGAGCTGTTTTTT
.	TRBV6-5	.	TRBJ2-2	CASSFGGIGELFF	TGTGCCAGCAGTTTCGGGGGTATCGGGGAGCTGTTTTTT
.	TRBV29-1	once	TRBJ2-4	CSVGFLAKNIQYF	TGCAGCGTTGGTTTTCTAGCCAAAAACATTCAGTACTTC
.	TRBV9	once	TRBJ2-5	CASSVGPAQETQYF	TGTGCCAGCAGCGTAGGGCCAGCACAAGAGACCCAGTACTTC
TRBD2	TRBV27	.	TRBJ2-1	CASSASSGRAYNEQFF	TGTGCCAGCAGTGCTTCTAGCGGGAGGGCATACAATGAGCAGTTCTTC
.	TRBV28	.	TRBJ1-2	CASSSLGGNYGYTF	TGTGCCAGCAGTTCCCTGGGGGGAAACTATGGCTACACCTTC
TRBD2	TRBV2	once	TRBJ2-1	CASSEEIWGGRVTYNEQFF	TGTGCCAGCAGTGAAGAGATATGGGGCGGGAGGGTCACCTACAATGAGCAGTTCTTC
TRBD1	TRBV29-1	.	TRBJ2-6	CSVGRDRTSGANVLTF	TGCAGCGTTGGCCGGGACAGGACCTCTGGGGCCAACGTCCTGACTTTC
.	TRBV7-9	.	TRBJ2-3	CASSLGLISTDTQYF	TGTGCCAGCAGCTTAGGACTAATTAGCACAGATACGCAGTATTTT
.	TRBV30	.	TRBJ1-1	CAWRAGTVINTEAFF	TGTGCCTGGAGGGCCGGGACTGTAATAAACACTGAAGCTTTCTTT
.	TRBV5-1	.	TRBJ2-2	CASSPTGATGELFF	TGCGCCAGCAGCCCCACGGGGGCCACCGGGGAGCTGTTTTTT
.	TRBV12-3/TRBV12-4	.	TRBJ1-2	CASSFMQGGYTF	TGTGCCAGCAGTTTCATGCAGGGTGGCTACACCTTC
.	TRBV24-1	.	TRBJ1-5	CATSDPTVNQPQHF	TGTGCCACCAGTGACCCGACAGTCAATCAGCCCCAGCATTTT
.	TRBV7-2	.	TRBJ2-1	CASSLALAVYNEQFF	TGTGCCAGCAGCTTAGCCCTAGCCGTATACAATGAGCAGTTCTTC
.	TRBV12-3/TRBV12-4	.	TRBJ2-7	CASSLDPYEQYF	TGTGCCAGCAGTTTAGACCCCTACGAGCAGTACTTC
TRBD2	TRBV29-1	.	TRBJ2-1	CSVGASGGYNEQFF	TGCAGCGTTGGAGCTAGCGGGGGGTACAATGAGCAGTTCTTC
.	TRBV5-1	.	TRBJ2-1	CASSGGSSYNEQFF	TGCGCCAGCAGTGGGGGGAGCTCCTACAATGAGCAGTTCTTC
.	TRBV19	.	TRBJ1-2	CASSIAGLNYGYTF	TGTGCCAGTAGTATAGCGGGACTTAACTATGGCTACACCTTC
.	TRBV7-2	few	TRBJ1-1	CASSFGGFDTEAFF	TGTGCCAGCAGCTTTGGGGGATTCGACACTGAAGCTTTCTTT
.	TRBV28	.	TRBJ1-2	CASAELYGYTF	TGTGCCAGCGCCGAACTCTATGGCTACACCTTC
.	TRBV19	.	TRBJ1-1	CASSISGSLNTEAFF	TGTGCCAGTAGTATATCGGGCAGCCTGAACACTGAAGCTTTCTTT
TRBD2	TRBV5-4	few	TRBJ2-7	CASSLGFSGRTFYEQYF	TGTGCCAGCAGCTTGGGGTTTAGCGGGAGGACCTTCTACGAGCAGTACTTC
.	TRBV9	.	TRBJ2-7	CASRGLPYEQYF	TGTGCCAGCAGGGGGCTACCCTACGAGCAGTACTTC
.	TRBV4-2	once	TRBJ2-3	CASSQDLDEADTQYF	TGTGCCAGCAGCCAAGATTTAGACGAGGCAGATACGCAGTATTTT
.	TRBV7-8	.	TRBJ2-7	CASSTGSYEQYF	TGTGCCAGCAGCACCGGCTCCTACGAGCAGTACTTC
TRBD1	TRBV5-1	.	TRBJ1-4	CASSYGTGGIVTNEKLFF	TGCGCCAGCAGCTATGGGACAGGGGGAATTGTCACTAATGAAAAACTGTTTTTT
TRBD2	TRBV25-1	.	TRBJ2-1	CASSESRTSGSHNEQFF	TGTGCCAGCAGTGAATCGCGGACTAGCGGGAGTCACAATGAGCAGTTCTTC
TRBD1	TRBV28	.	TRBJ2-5	CASSPDRGETQYF	TGTGCCAGCAGTCCTGACAGGGGTGAGACCCAGTACTTC
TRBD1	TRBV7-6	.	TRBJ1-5	CASSSGTGIGQPQHF	TGTGCCAGCAGCTCCGGGACAGGGATCGGGCAGCCCCAGCATTTT
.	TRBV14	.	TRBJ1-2	CASSQGNGYGYTF	TGTGCCAGCAGCCAGGGGAATGGCTATGGCTACACCTTC
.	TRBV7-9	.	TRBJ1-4	CASRLDKGDEKLFF	TGTGCCAGCAGACTTGACAAAGGTGATGAAAAACTGTTTTTT